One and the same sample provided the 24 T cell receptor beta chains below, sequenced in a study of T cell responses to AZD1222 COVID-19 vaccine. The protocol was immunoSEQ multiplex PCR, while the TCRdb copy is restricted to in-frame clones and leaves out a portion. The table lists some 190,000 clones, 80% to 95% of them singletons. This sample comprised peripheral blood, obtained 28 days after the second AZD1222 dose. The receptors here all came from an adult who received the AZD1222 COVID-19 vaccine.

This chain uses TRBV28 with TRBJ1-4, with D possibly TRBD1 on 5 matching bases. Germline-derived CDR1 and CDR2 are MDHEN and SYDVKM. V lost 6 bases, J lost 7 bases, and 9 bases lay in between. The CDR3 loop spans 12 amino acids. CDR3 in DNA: TGTGCCAGCAGGGACACCCCTGAAAAACTGTTTTTT. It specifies CASRDTPEKLFF. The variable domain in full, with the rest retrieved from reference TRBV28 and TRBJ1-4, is DVKVTQSSRYLVKRTGEKVFLECVQDMDHENMFWYRQDPGLGLRLIYFSYDVKMKEKGDIPEGYSVSREKKERFSLILESASTNQTSMYLCASRDTPEKLFFGSGTQLSVL.

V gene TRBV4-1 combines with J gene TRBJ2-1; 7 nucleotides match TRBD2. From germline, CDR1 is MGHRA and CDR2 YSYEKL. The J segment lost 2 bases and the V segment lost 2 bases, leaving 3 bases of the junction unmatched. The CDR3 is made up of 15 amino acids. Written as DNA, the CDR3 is TGCGCCAGCAGCCAACCAGGGACTACCTACAATGAGCAGTTCTTC. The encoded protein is CASSQPGTTYNEQFF.

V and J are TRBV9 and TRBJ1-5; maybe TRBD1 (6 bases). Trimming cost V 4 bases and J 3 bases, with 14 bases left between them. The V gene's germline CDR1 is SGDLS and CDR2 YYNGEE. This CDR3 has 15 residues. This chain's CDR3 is CASSPHEGVNQPQHF. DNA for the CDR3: TGTGCCAGCAGCCCCCATGAGGGGGTCAATCAGCCCCAGCATTTT.

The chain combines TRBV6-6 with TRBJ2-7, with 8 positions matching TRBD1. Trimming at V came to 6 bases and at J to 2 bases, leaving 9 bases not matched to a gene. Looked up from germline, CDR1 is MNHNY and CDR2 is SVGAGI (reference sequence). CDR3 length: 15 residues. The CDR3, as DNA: TGTGCCAGCAGCTACCCGGGACAGGTGGCCTACGAGCAGTACTTC. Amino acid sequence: CASSYPGQVAYEQYF.

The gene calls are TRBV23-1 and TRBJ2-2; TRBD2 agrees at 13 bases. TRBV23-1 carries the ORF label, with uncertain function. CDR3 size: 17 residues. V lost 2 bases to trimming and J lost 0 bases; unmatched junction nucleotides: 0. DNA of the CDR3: TGCGCCAGCAGTCAAGGACTAGCGGGAGCGAACACCGGGGAGCTGTTTTTT. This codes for CASSQGLAGANTGELFF.

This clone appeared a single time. The CDR3 region has the DNA TGTGCCAGCAGCCCCGGGACATCCTATGGCTACACCTTC. Its translation is CASSPGTSYGYTF. This chain links TRBV3-1 (or the pseudogene TRBV3-2) with TRBJ1-2; possibly TRBD1 for D (6 bases). Germline lookup yields CDR1 LGHDT and CDR2 YNNKEL (reference sequence). This CDR3 region has 13 residues. Trimming removed 4 bases at V and 4 bases at J, with 10 bases between.

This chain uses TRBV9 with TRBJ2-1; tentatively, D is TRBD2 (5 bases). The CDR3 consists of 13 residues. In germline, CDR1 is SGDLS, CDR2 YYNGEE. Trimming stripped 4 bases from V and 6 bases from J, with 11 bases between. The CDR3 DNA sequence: TGTGCCAGCAGCTCGATGGAGGTCAATGAGCAGTTCTTC. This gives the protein CASSSMEVNEQFF.

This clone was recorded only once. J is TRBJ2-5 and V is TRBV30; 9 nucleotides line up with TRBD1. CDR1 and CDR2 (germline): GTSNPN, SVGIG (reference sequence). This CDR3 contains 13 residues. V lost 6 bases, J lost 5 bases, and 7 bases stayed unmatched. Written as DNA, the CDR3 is TGTGCCTGCCACAGGGGGCTTTGGGAGACCCAGTACTTC. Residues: CACHRGLWETQYF.

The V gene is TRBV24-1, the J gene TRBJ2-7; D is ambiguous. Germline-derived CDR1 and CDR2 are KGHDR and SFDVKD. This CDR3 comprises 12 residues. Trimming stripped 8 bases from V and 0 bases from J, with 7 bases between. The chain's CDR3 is CATNLSSYEQYF. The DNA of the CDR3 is TGTGCCACCAACCTGAGCTCCTACGAGCAGTACTTC.

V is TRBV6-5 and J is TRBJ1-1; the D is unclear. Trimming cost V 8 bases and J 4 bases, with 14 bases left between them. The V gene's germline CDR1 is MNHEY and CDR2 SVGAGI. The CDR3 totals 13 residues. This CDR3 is CASARQGSTEAFF. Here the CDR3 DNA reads TGTGCCAGCGCCCGGCAAGGGAGCACTGAAGCTTTCTTT.

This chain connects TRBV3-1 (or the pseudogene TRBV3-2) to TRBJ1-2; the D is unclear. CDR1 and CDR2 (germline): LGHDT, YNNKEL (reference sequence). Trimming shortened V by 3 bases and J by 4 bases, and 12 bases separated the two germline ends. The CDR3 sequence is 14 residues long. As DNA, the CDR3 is TGTGCCAGCAGCCATTTAAAGGGTAGCTATGGCTACACCTTC. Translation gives CASSHLKGSYGYTF.

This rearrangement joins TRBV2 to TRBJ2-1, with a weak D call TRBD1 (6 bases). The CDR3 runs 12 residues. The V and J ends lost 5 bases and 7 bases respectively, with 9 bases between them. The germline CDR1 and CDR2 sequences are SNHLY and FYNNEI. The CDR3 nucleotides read TGTGCCAGCAGTCGTCAGGGGAATGAGCAGTTCTTC. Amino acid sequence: CASSRQGNEQFF.

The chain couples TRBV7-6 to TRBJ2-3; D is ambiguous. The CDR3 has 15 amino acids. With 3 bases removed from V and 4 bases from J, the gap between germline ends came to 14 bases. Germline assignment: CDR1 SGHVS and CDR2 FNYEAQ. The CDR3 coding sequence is TGTGCCAGCAGCTTGGGCCCCTCCGGCCCAGATACGCAGTATTTT. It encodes CASSLGPSGPDTQYF.

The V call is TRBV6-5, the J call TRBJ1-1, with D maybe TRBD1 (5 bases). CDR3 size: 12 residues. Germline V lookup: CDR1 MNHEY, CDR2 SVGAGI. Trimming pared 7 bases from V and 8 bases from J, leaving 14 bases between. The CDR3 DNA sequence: TGTGCCAGCACCTCGAATGGGGGAGAAGCTTTCTTT. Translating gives CASTSNGGEAFF.

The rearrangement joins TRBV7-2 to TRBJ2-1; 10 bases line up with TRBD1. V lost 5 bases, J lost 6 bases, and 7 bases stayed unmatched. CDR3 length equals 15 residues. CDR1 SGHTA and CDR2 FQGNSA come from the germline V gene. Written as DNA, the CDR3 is TGTGCCAGCAGCCTGACAGGGGGCGAATTCAATGAGCAGTTCTTC. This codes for CASSLTGGEFNEQFF.

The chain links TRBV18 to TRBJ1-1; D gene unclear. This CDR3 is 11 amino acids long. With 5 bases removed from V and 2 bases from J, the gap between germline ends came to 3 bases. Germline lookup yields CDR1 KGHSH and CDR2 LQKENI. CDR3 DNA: TGTGCCAGCTCAACCAACACTGAAGCTTTCTTT. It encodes CASSTNTEAFF.

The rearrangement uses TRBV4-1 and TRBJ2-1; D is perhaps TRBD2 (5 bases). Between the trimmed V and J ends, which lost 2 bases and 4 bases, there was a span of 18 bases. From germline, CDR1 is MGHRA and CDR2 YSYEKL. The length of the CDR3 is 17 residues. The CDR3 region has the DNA TGCGCCAGCAGCCAACGATCTCTAGCTTTGGGTTACAATGAGCAGTTCTTC. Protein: CASSQRSLALGYNEQFF.

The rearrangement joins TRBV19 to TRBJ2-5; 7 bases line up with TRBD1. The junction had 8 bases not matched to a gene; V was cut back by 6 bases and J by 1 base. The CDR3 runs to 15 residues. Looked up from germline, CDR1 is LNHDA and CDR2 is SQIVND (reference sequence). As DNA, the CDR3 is TGTGCCAGTAGCCTTTCTAGACAGGGCCAAGAGACCCAGTACTTC. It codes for CASSLSRQGQETQYF.

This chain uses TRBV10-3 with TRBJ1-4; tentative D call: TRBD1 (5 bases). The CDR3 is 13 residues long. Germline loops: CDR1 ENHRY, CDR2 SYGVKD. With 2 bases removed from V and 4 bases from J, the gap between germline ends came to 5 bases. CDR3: CAISEGHNEKLFF. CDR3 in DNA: TGTGCCATCAGTGAGGGACATAATGAAAAACTGTTTTTT.

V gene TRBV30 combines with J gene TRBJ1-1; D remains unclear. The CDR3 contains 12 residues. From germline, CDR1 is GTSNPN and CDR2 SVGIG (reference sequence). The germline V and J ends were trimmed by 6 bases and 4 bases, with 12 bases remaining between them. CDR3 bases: TGTGCCTGCCATGGGTTGGCCACTGAAGCTTTCTTT. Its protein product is CACHGLATEAFF.

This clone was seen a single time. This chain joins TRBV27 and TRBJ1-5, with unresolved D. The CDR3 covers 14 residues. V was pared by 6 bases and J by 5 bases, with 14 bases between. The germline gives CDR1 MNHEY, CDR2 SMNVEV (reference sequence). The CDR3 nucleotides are TGTGCCAGCAGAGTAGCAGCCGCACATCAGCCCCAGCATTTT. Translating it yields CASRVAAAHQPQHF.

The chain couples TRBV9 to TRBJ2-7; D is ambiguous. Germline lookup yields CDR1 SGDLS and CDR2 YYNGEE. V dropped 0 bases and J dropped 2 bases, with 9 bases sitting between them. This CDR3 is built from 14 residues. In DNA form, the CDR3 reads TGTGCCAGCAGCGTAGGCATAGGGCCCTACGAGCAGTACTTC. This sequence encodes CASSVGIGPYEQYF.

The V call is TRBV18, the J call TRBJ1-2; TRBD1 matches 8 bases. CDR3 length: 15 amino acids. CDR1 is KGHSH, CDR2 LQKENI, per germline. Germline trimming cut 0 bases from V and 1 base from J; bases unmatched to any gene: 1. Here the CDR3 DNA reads TGTGCCAGCTCACCACCCGGACAGGGTAACTATGGCTACACCTTC. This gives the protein CASSPPGQGNYGYTF.

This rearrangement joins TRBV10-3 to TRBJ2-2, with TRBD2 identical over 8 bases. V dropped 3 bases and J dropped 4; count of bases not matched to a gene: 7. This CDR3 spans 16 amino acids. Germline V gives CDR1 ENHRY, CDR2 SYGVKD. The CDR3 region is CAISDVTGTSTGELFF. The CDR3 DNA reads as TGTGCCATCAGTGATGTTACCGGGACTAGCACCGGGGAGCTGTTTTTT.